A single sample gave rise to the 13 T cell receptor beta chains below, sequenced in a study of blood T cell repertoires in COVID-19. Profiling relied on immunoSEQ multiplex PCR, and the TCRdb table lists in-frame clones only, not all of them. The repertoire holds approximately 170,000 clones, around 83% seen once, with about 7% in the top ten. The sequenced sample was peripheral blood. These receptors came from a woman older than 75 in a cohort sampled during active or convalescent COVID-19.

This chain joins TRBV25-1 and TRBJ1-2; tentatively, D is TRBD1 (5 bases). Germline V gives CDR1 MGHDK, CDR2 SYGVNS. The CDR3 has 14 residues. V lost 1 base and J 7 bases, leaving 13 bases between the germline ends. In nucleotides, the CDR3 is TGTGCCAGCAGTGAATCCTCGGGGGGTCGTGGCTACACCTTC. This translates into CASSESSGGRGYTF.

CDR3 DNA: TGTGCCAGCAGTGTAACAGCCAAGAACACTGAAGCTTTCTTT. Residues: CASSVTAKNTEAFF. The rearrangement links TRBV6-4 to TRBJ1-1; D is undetermined. V was shortened by 4 bases and J by 1 base, with 10 bases between the two germline ends. Germline V gene sequence: CDR1 MRHNA, CDR2 SNTAGT. This CDR3 contains 14 residues.

The CDR3 is CASRPWVQRGEKRETQYF. The CDR3, as DNA: TGTGCCAGCAGGCCTTGGGTCCAGCGGGGGGAAAAACGAGAGACCCAGTACTTC. The rearrangement joins TRBV27 to TRBJ2-5; 9 nucleotides line up with TRBD2. The ends lost 6 bases at V and 4 bases at J; junction bases unmatched: 18. This CDR3 region has 18 residues. Germline V gene data show CDR1 as MNHEY and CDR2 as SMNVEV (reference sequence).

The rearrangement links TRBV19 to TRBJ1-5; maybe TRBD1 (6 bases). Looked up from germline, CDR1 is LNHDA and CDR2 is SQIVND (reference sequence). V was pared by 3 bases and J by 0 bases, with 12 bases between. The CDR3 has 16 amino acids. DNA of the CDR3: TGTGCCAGTAGTATCAGGGGCCCATATAGCAATCAGCCCCAGCATTTT. It codes for CASSIRGPYSNQPQHF.

V is TRBV5-1 and J is TRBJ2-5; D uncertain. CDR3 size: 13 residues. Deletions cut 0 bases from V and 4 bases from J, with 7 bases between. Germline V gives CDR1 SGHRS, CDR2 YFSETQ. For the CDR3, the DNA is TGCGCCAGCAGCTTGGCCACTCGAGAGACCCAGTACTTC. Amino acid sequence: CASSLATRETQYF.

This clone was detected once. The chain couples TRBV4-3 to TRBJ2-3, with D unclear. The V end was cut by 0 bases, the J end by 2 bases, with 12 bases between. Germline V CDR1 and CDR2: LGHNA, YSLEER. The CDR3 sequence is 16 residues long. DNA for the CDR3: TGCGCCAGCAGCCAAGATCAAAAACATTTCACAGATACGCAGTATTTT. Amino acids: CASSQDQKHFTDTQYF.

The chain employs TRBV5-7 and TRBJ2-7, with 10 bases identical to TRBD1. TRBV5-7 is placed among ORFs of uncertain function. The length of the CDR3 is 15 residues. V dropped 3 bases and J dropped 3; count of bases not matched to a gene: 6. This CDR3 reads CASSSRDRGYYEQYV. Here the CDR3 DNA reads TGTGCCAGCAGCTCCCGGGACAGGGGTTACTACGAGCAGTACGTC.

This rearrangement joins TRBV7-9 to TRBJ2-5; 10 nucleotides align to TRBD2. Germline lookup yields CDR1 SEHNR and CDR2 FQNEAQ (reference sequence). After removal of 10 bases from V and 3 bases from J, the junction contained 17 bases not matched to a gene. This CDR3 contains 17 residues. CDR3 residues: CATWDEAGGPGKETQYF. CDR3 DNA: TGTGCCACCTGGGACGAAGCGGGAGGGCCGGGTAAAGAGACCCAGTACTTC.

The chain has TRBV27 and TRBJ1-6, with D possibly matching TRBD1 (6 bases). The CDR3 consists of 14 residues. Germline loops: CDR1 MNHEY, CDR2 SMNVEV (reference sequence). V was pared by 8 bases and J by 7 bases, with 15 bases between. The CDR3 nucleotides are TGTGCCAGCTCATCCCCAGGGGACAATTCACCCCTCCACTTT. This sequence encodes CASSSPGDNSPLHF.

The chain joins TRBV10-3 to TRBJ2-1; TRBD2 agrees at 7 bases. CDR3 length equals 14 residues. V lost 3 bases to trimming and J lost 5 bases; unmatched junction nucleotides: 4. Germline CDR1 is ENHRY and CDR2 is SYGVKD. The CDR3 region is CAISELAPNNEQFF. CDR3 in DNA: TGTGCCATCAGTGAACTAGCGCCTAACAATGAGCAGTTCTTC.

The chain employs TRBV25-1 and TRBJ2-5, with D possibly being TRBD2 (7 bases). The V end lost 7 bases, the J end lost 2 bases, and 11 bases lay between the germline ends. CDR3 size: 13 residues. Germline V gene data show CDR1 as MGHDK and CDR2 as SYGVNS. CDR3 residues: CASTGGRQETQYF. The DNA for the CDR3 is TGTGCCAGCACCGGGGGGCGTCAAGAGACCCAGTACTTC.

The chain uses TRBV3-1 (or the pseudogene TRBV3-2) and TRBJ1-6, with TRBD1 as a possible D gene (6 bases). This CDR3 region has 17 residues. Trimming pared 8 bases from V and 5 bases from J, leaving 22 bases between. The germline V gene encodes CDR1 LGHDT and CDR2 YNNKEL (reference sequence). The CDR3 bases are TGTGCCAGCTCTTCTACAGGGACGGTCGATAATAATTCACCCCTCCACTTT. Translation gives CASSSTGTVDNNSPLHF.

The J gene is TRBJ1-2, the V gene TRBV30; 8 bases align to TRBD1. CDR1 GTSNPN and CDR2 SVGIG come from the germline V gene (reference sequence). Germline trimming cut 2 bases from V and 8 bases from J; bases unmatched to any gene: 7. CDR3 size: 13 residues. The CDR3 DNA follows: TGTGCCTGGAGTCGGACAGGGCCTGTGGGCTACACCTTC. It specifies CAWSRTGPVGYTF.